The 26 T cell receptor beta chains below all came from one sample that was sequenced in a study of T cells expressing NK-cell markers. TCRdb reprocessed the 5' RACE reads and reports one entry per CDR3 protein, with no DNA. This sample's table reports about 440,000 distinct CDR3 sequences. The sequenced material came from blood T cells: a sorted CD56 or NKG2C T cell subset, CD4+ or CD8+ T cells, or bulk PBMC T cells (not recorded which). The receptor set was obtained from a woman aged 18 to 75 in good health.

The chain employs TRBV7-2 and TRBJ2-7. This CDR3 comprises 14 residues. The germline CDR1 and CDR2 sequences are SGHTA and FQGNSA. The CDR3 region is CASSGYRSTYEQYF.

The CDR3 is CASKIEGTNYGYTF. The gene calls are TRBV7-2 and TRBJ1-2. CDR1 is SGHTA, CDR2 FQGNSA, per germline. This CDR3 is 14 amino acids long.

J is TRBJ2-6 and V is TRBV29-1; absent DNA, TCRdb's TRBD2 call cannot be checked. The CDR3 runs 14 residues. Germline values: CDR1 SQVTM, CDR2 ANQGSEA. CDR3 region: CSVDEGSGANVLTF.

J is TRBJ1-5 and V is TRBV7-2; the TCRdb call, TRBD1, lacks DNA for checking. The CDR3 is 15 residues long. CDR1 is SGHTA and CDR2 is FQGNSA in the germline V gene. This CDR3 is CASTLGGYSNQPQHF.

The chain links TRBV20-1 to TRBJ2-7; TCRdb outputs TRBD1, but without DNA this stays unchecked. The CDR3 is made up of 14 amino acids. Germline CDR1 is DFQATT and CDR2 is SNEGSKA (reference sequence). CDR3 in amino acids: CSATPTGLSYEQYF.

The gene calls are TRBV5-4 and TRBJ2-4; the D call of TRBD1 rests on TCRdb alone, since no DNA is present to check it. This CDR3 has 14 residues. Germline values: CDR1 SGHNT, CDR2 YYREEE (reference sequence). Here the CDR3 reads CASSLVTAPGVQYF.

The chain has TRBV5-1 and TRBJ2-1; lacking DNA, the TRBD2 call made by TCRdb goes unchecked. Germline V CDR1 and CDR2: SGHRS, YFSETQ. This CDR3 contains 15 residues. Here the CDR3 reads CASSLVLAGQNEQFF. Variable domain in full (rest from reference TRBV5-1 and TRBJ2-1): KAGVTQTPRYLIKTRGQQVTLSCSPISGHRSVSWYQQTPGQGLQFLFEYFSETQRNKGNFPGRFSGRQFSNSRSEMNVSTLELGDSALYLCASSLVLAGQNEQFFGPGTRLTVL.

This chain connects TRBV7-9 to TRBJ2-5; absent DNA, TCRdb's TRBD2 call cannot be checked. This CDR3 comprises 15 residues. CDR1 is SEHNR, CDR2 FQNEAQ, per germline (reference sequence). The CDR3 sequence: CASSQTSGAQETQYF.

V usage is TRBV28 and J usage is TRBJ2-1. The CDR3 sequence is 14 residues long. The germline gives CDR1 MDHEN, CDR2 SYDVKM. CDR3: CASFAQSSYNEQFF.

The chain combines TRBV11-1 with TRBJ2-1; TCRdb designates TRBD2, a call that cannot be tested without DNA. The CDR3 is 18 amino acids. Germline V lookup: CDR1 SGHAT, CDR2 FQDESV (reference sequence). CDR3 loop: CASSLVGNPLAGENEQFF.

V is TRBV12-3 or TRBV12-4 and J is TRBJ2-2; TCRdb picks TRBD1, but there is no DNA to check that call. The CDR3 extends over 16 amino acids. This CDR3 is CASRPVLGLMDGELFF.

This chain uses TRBV11-2 with TRBJ2-5; TCRdb lists TRBD2, though no DNA is available to test this call. The CDR3 totals 14 residues. The germline CDR1 and CDR2 sequences are SGHAT and FQNNGV. The CDR3 region is CASSPPRAEETQYF.

The chain links TRBV7-8 to TRBJ2-1; TCRdb's D call, TRBD2, is unchecked because there is no DNA. The CDR3 extends over 17 amino acids. Germline lookup yields CDR1 SGHVS and CDR2 FQNEAQ. CDR3 region: CASSRGLAGAGYNEQFF.

The V call is TRBV12-3 or TRBV12-4, the J call TRBJ1-4; the D call of TRBD1 rests on TCRdb alone, since no DNA is present to check it. The length of the CDR3 is 14 residues. Here the CDR3 reads CASSPGQGYEKLFF.

The chain couples TRBV3-1 to TRBJ2-1; the D call of TRBD2 rests on TCRdb alone, since no DNA is present to check it. Germline assignment: CDR1 LGHDT and CDR2 YNNKEL (reference sequence). The CDR3 runs 17 residues. The chain's CDR3 is CASSQQVGPKGNNEQFF.

The chain is built from TRBV7-2 and TRBJ2-7; the TCRdb D gene call, TRBD1, has no DNA to confirm it. Germline V gives CDR1 SGHTA, CDR2 FQGNSA. CDR3 length: 15 residues. CDR3 in amino acids: CASSQGGTPSYEQYF.

This chain connects TRBV4-3 to TRBJ2-1; TCRdb selects TRBD2, and the lack of DNA leaves this call unchecked. Germline V gene sequence: CDR1 LGHNA, CDR2 YSLEER. The CDR3 length is 16 residues. Here the CDR3 reads CASSQGAGTAYNEQFF.

The genes are TRBV29-1 and TRBJ1-2; lacking DNA, the TRBD1 call made by TCRdb goes unchecked. Germline CDR1 and CDR2: SQVTM and ANQGSEA. The CDR3 is 12 residues long. The CDR3 spells CSGQGADYGYTF.

V and J are TRBV4-3 and TRBJ2-3; the TRBD1 assignment by TCRdb is unverifiable without DNA. This CDR3 contains 17 residues. Germline CDR1 reads LGHNA; CDR2 reads YSLEER. The CDR3: CASSQDQSGALTDTQYF.

This chain uses TRBV20-1 with TRBJ2-1; lacking DNA, the TRBD2 call made by TCRdb goes unchecked. Per the germline V gene, CDR1 is DFQATT and CDR2 is SNEGSKA (reference sequence). This CDR3 has 14 amino acids. The CDR3 sequence: CSARTSGHYNEQFF.

The chain joins TRBV20-1 to TRBJ2-2; TCRdb gives TRBD2 as the D gene, but with no DNA this cannot be confirmed. CDR1 and CDR2 from the germline V gene are DFQATT and SNEGSKA (reference sequence). CDR3 length equals 14 residues. Here the CDR3 reads CSARGRIQTGELFF.

The chain recombines TRBV20-1 with TRBJ2-1; TCRdb outputs TRBD1, but without DNA this stays unchecked. The CDR3 runs to 15 residues. Germline V CDR1 and CDR2: DFQATT, SNEGSKA (reference sequence). The CDR3 spells CSAPAGTLINNEQFF.

The chain recombines TRBV7-9 with TRBJ2-1; TCRdb designates TRBD2, a call that cannot be tested without DNA. There are 11 residues in the CDR3. Germline loops: CDR1 SEHNR, CDR2 FQNEAQ (reference sequence). The CDR3: CASREVREQFF.

The rearrangement uses TRBV4-3 and TRBJ1-3. The CDR3 covers 15 residues. Germline V CDR1 and CDR2: LGHNA, YSLEER. The chain's CDR3 is CASSQDRTRMDTIYF.

The chain couples TRBV5-1 to TRBJ2-1. The CDR3 extends over 16 amino acids. Per germline, CDR1 SGHRS and CDR2 YFSETQ. The CDR3 is CASSSNTGGSYNEQFF.

The rearrangement links TRBV12-3 or TRBV12-4 to TRBJ2-2; TCRdb picks TRBD1, but there is no DNA to check that call. The length of the CDR3 is 15 residues. The CDR3 is CASSLVTGTTGELFF.